This TCR beta chain was recorded in a study of cytomegalovirus exposure and HLA in healthy donors. Study observations and caveats: TCR beta V- and J-gene trimming, according to a later analysis, was linked to a missense DCLRE1C variant. Cytomegalovirus status, reportedly, was diagnosed with high specificity and sensitivity by the classifier.

About this clone itself: The antigen is undetermined.

The CDR3 sequence is 14 residues long. V lost 5 bases and J 5 bases, leaving 18 bases between the germline ends. The germline V gene has CDR1 SQVTM and CDR2 ANQGSEA. It was with 60 Vbeta and 13 Jbeta primers that the PCR ran. Study processing details: The count from a later analysis was tens of millions of unique TCR beta chains, 9 million to 12 million of them shared. Data came from immunoSEQ multiplex PCR; TCRdb stores just in-frame clones and leaves some out. V, J and clone size reflect that table, while D and trimming were determined from the DNA. In the table there are some 120,000 clones, around 75% of which are singletons.

Sequencing used PBMCs. The sequence derives from a woman in her 50s in good health and CMV-seropositive. V is TRBV29-1 and J is TRBJ1-1; tentatively, D is TRBD1 (5 bases). The CDR3 sequence: CSVLGGGGGTEAFF. CDR3 coding DNA: TGCAGCGTTTTGGGTGGGGGGGGTGGGACTGAAGCTTTCTTT.